These 4 T cell receptor beta chains were all obtained from the same sample, sequenced in a study of regulatory T cells in long-lasting Graves disease. Specified time point: newly diagnosed GD, antithyroid drugs for less than 3 months. RNA from PBMCs was the source of the TCR library. To make TCR beta libraries, researchers used iRepertoire HTBI primers and Arm-PCR of CDR3 regions. TCRdb processed the multiplex PCR reads anew with MiXCR; each CDR3 protein has one entry. The profile shows 400,000 to 500,000 distinct CDR3 sequences, 14% of them singletons. The same sample was also used in a study of T cells in Graves' hyperthyroidism and ophthalmopathy.

Sequencing used peripheral blood mononuclear cells (PBMCs), obtained at new diagnosis, from a patient treated with antithyroid drugs. These receptors were taken from a woman in her forties or fifties with Graves disease.

Many counts were recorded for this clonotype. V is TRBV3-1 and J is TRBJ1-1, with 8 bases lining up with TRBD1. Germline CDR1 reads LGHDT; CDR2 reads YNNKEL (reference sequence). The CDR3 is 16 residues long. V lost 0 bases and J lost 4; bases outside the gene matches: 7. DNA for the CDR3: TGTGCCAGCAGCCAAGATCGGACAGGGCTGGGCACTGAAGCTTTCTTT. Residues: CASSQDRTGLGTEAFF.

The V and J genes are TRBV5-6 and TRBJ2-4; weak D call: TRBD2 (5 bases). The V gene's germline CDR1 is SGHDT and CDR2 YYEEEE. V was cut by 5 bases and J by 4 bases, with 16 bases left in between. The CDR3 covers 15 residues. CDR3 sequence: CASSALGGPKNIQYF. The CDR3 bases are TGTGCCAGCAGTGCACTAGGAGGCCCTAAAAACATTCAGTACTTC.

The chain is built from TRBV25-1 and TRBJ2-7, with D unresolved. There are 14 residues in the CDR3. Germline lookup yields CDR1 MGHDK and CDR2 SYGVNS. V was trimmed by 0 bases and J by 0 bases, leaving 6 bases between them. CDR3 region: CASSEYSGSYEQYF. The CDR3 region has the DNA TGTGCCAGCAGTGAATATTCAGGCTCCTACGAGCAGTACTTC.

This clonotype was counted many times. The rearrangement joins TRBV11-2 to TRBJ1-1; 7 bases are a match to TRBD1. The CDR3 runs to 13 residues. With 4 bases clipped from V and 3 bases from J, the junction kept 2 bases outside the gene matches. Germline V lookup: CDR1 SGHAT, CDR2 FQNNGV. CDR3 coding DNA: TGTGCCAGCAGCTCCGGGACAGACACTGAAGCTTTCTTT. Encoded protein: CASSSGTDTEAFF.